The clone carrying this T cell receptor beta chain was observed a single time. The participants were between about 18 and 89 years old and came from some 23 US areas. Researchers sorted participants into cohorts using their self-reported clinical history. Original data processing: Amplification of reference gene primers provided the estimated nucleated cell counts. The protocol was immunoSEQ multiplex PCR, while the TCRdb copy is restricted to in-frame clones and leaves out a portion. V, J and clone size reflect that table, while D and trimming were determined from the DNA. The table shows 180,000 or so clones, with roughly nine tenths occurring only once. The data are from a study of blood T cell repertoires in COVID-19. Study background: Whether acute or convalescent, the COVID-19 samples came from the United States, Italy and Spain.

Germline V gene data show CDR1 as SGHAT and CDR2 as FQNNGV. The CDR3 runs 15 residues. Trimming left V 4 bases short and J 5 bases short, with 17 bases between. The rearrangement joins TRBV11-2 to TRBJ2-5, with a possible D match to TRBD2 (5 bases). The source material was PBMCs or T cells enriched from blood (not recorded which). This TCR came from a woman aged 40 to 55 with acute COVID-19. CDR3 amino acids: CASSSFLTSLETQYF. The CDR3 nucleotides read TGTGCCAGCAGCTCGTTTCTAACTAGTCTGGAGACCCAGTACTTC.